The next 28 T cell receptor beta chains were all read from a single sample in a study of T-cell memory formation after mild COVID-19. Each CDR3 protein gets one entry after TCRdb re-called the 5' RACE reads with MiXCR. The table has over 400,000 distinct CDR3 sequences, under 25% seen once. Material for sequencing was PBMCs or a T cell subset sorted from them (not recorded which). The receptors stem from an adult woman who had mild COVID-19 (a few samples of this study predate the infection). Cell type and time point are not known.

The chain combines TRBV7-2 with TRBJ2-3; TRBD2 might be the D (6 bases). The CDR3 totals 14 residues. The V gene's germline CDR1 is SGHTA and CDR2 FQGNSA. V lost 2 bases, J lost 4 bases, and 10 bases lay in between. Here the CDR3 reads CASSLTRGSDTQYF. In nucleotides, the CDR3 is TGTGCCAGCAGCTTAACTCGGGGGTCAGATACGCAGTATTTT. Variable domain in full (rest from reference TRBV7-2 and TRBJ2-3): GAGVSQSPSNKVTEKGKDVELRCDPISGHTALYWYRQSLGQGLEFLIYFQGNSAPDKSGLPSDRFSAERTGGSVSTLTIQRTQQEDSAVYLCASSLTRGSDTQYFGPGTRLTVL.

This clonotype was counted between two and nine times. The chain is built from TRBV5-4 and TRBJ2-3, with TRBD2 matching over 10 bases. The germline gives CDR1 SGHNT, CDR2 YYREEE (reference sequence). CDR3 length: 19 amino acids. Losses at the gene ends were 2 bases for V and 2 bases for J; bases not matched to a gene: 14. The CDR3 nucleotides are TGTGCCAGCAGCTTTGACGTAGCGGGGGGCCGTGTGGACACAGATACGCAGTATTTT. This translates into CASSFDVAGGRVDTDTQYF.

The table lists this clonotype with a few counts. The chain employs TRBV6-1 and TRBJ1-2, with D uncertain. CDR1 is MNHNS and CDR2 is SASEGT in the germline V gene. This CDR3 is 13 amino acids long. Trimming removed 5 bases from V and 3 bases from J, with 10 bases in between. The CDR3 bases are TGTGCCAGCAGTACGGATAGCTACTATGGCTACACCTTC. It encodes CASSTDSYYGYTF.

This clonotype was picked up a small number of times. This chain connects TRBV11-2 to TRBJ2-1; the match to TRBD2 covers 7 bases. The CDR3 is made up of 14 amino acids. CDR1 and CDR2 (germline): SGHAT, FQNNGV. The V and J ends lost 4 bases and 5 bases, in that order; junction bases with no gene match: 5. CDR3: CASSSKRGHNEQFF. DNA of the CDR3: TGTGCCAGCAGCTCCAAGCGGGGACACAATGAGCAGTTCTTC. Using reference TRBV11-2 and TRBJ2-1 for the parts outside the CDR3, the full variable domain is EAGVAQSPRYKIIEKRQSVAFWCNPISGHATLYWYQQILGQGPKLLIQFQNNGVVDDSQLPKDRFSAERLKGVDSTLKIQPAKLEDSAVYLCASSSKRGHNEQFFGPGTRLTVL.

The chain has TRBV24-1 and TRBJ2-5; 7 bases fit TRBD1. Germline V lookup: CDR1 KGHDR, CDR2 SFDVKD. The length of the CDR3 is 15 residues. Losses at the gene ends were 1 base for V and 3 bases for J; bases not matched to a gene: 4. In DNA, the CDR3 is TGTGCCACCAGTGATTTTCGCCAGGGGGAAGAGACCCAGTACTTC. Encoded protein: CATSDFRQGEETQYF.

A few counts support this clonotype. The chain joins TRBV7-2 to TRBJ2-5; 7 positions match TRBD2. This CDR3 spans 14 amino acids. Per germline, CDR1 SGHTA and CDR2 FQGNSA. After removal of 3 bases from V and 5 bases from J, the junction contained 6 bases not matched to a gene. CDR3 region: CASSFWEGPETQYF. The CDR3 coding sequence is TGTGCCAGCAGCTTTTGGGAGGGACCGGAGACCCAGTACTTC.

This clonotype was seen more than once but under ten times. The CDR3 spells CASSYSKYLAGYEQYF. CDR3 sequence (DNA): TGTGCCAGCAGTTACTCGAAATACCTAGCGGGCTACGAGCAGTACTTC. The chain carries TRBV6-2 or TRBV6-3 and TRBJ2-7; 8 positions match TRBD2. CDR3 length equals 16 residues. Trimming took 0 bases from V and 3 from J; bases not matched to a gene: 7. CDR1 is MNHEY, CDR2 SVGEGT, per germline.

This clonotype was seen a few times. The gene calls are TRBV4-1 and TRBJ2-1, with 11 bases that match TRBD2. Losses at the gene ends were 3 bases for V and 4 bases for J; bases not matched to a gene: 5. The CDR3 contains 16 residues. Germline V lookup: CDR1 MGHRA, CDR2 YSYEKL. Here the CDR3 reads CASSQGRTSGYNEQFF. DNA for the CDR3: TGCGCCAGCAGCCAGGGACGGACTAGCGGGTACAATGAGCAGTTCTTC.

CDR3 amino acids: CASIQTGGTEAFF. CDR3 bases: TGTGCCAGCATACAAACAGGGGGCACTGAAGCTTTCTTT. The chain links TRBV6-5 to TRBJ1-1; TRBD1 aligns across 8 bases. The germline V gene encodes CDR1 MNHEY and CDR2 SVGAGI. V gave up 7 bases and J gave up 4 bases; unmatched junction bases: 5. The CDR3 totals 13 residues.

A few counts support this clonotype. V and J are TRBV20-1 and TRBJ2-5; TRBD1 agrees at 9 bases. The V gene end was trimmed by 5 bases and the J gene end by 4 bases; junction bases not matched to a gene: 5. CDR3 length: 13 residues. CDR1 DFQATT and CDR2 SNEGSKA come from the germline V gene (reference sequence). This CDR3 is CSADPGQGETQYF. In DNA, the CDR3 is TGCAGTGCTGATCCGGGACAGGGAGAGACCCAGTACTTC.

This clonotype was observed many times. The chain joins TRBV11-3 to TRBJ2-7, with TRBD2 matching over 7 bases. The junction had 11 bases not matched to a gene; V was cut back by 2 bases and J by 7 bases. Per germline, CDR1 SGHNT and CDR2 YENEEA. The CDR3 covers 15 residues. CDR3 loop: CASSLTKGFGREQYF. Here the CDR3 DNA reads TGTGCCAGCAGCTTAACGAAGGGTTTCGGGAGGGAGCAGTACTTC.

The chain joins TRBV29-1 to TRBJ2-2; TRBD2 matches at 8 bases. The V gene end was trimmed by 5 bases and the J gene end by 6 bases; junction bases not matched to a gene: 5. The CDR3 is 13 residues long. CDR1 is SQVTM, CDR2 ANQGSEA, per germline. The CDR3 region has the DNA TGCAGCGTTAATAGCGGGACCGCCGGGGAGCTGTTTTTT. Translating gives CSVNSGTAGELFF.

This chain connects TRBV12-3 or TRBV12-4 to TRBJ2-1, with no clear D. The V end was cut by 3 bases, the J end by 5 bases, with 11 bases between. The CDR3 length is 14 residues. CDR3 DNA: TGTGCCAGCAGTTTTTCCGACGACCACAATGAGCAGTTCTTC. Translated, it gives CASSFSDDHNEQFF.

The V call is TRBV29-1, the J call TRBJ1-2; D is perhaps TRBD1 (6 bases). This CDR3 has 12 amino acids. The germline gives CDR1 SQVTM, CDR2 ANQGSEA. Deletions cut 7 bases from V and 6 bases from J, with 15 bases between. CDR3 amino acids: CSADTGMHGYTF. The DNA for the CDR3 is TGCAGCGCGGATACAGGGATGCATGGCTACACCTTC.

The chain recombines TRBV30 with TRBJ2-6; D is undetermined. The germline gives CDR1 GTSNPN, CDR2 SVGIG (reference sequence). The CDR3 is made up of 14 amino acids. Between the trimmed V and J ends, which lost 6 bases and 0 bases, there was a span of 9 bases. CDR3 amino acids: CACQVGSGANVLTF. The CDR3 bases are TGTGCCTGTCAAGTGGGCTCTGGGGCCAACGTCCTGACTTTC.

V gene TRBV12-3 or TRBV12-4 combines with J gene TRBJ2-1, with TRBD2 as a possible D gene (5 bases). V dropped 4 bases and J dropped 5 bases, with 15 bases sitting between them. CDR3 length equals 15 residues. This CDR3 reads CASSWFPRGDNEQFF. The CDR3 DNA is TGTGCCAGCAGTTGGTTTCCCCGGGGAGACAATGAGCAGTTCTTC.

This chain uses TRBV20-1 with TRBJ2-1, with D possibly matching TRBD2 (6 bases). In germline, CDR1 is DFQATT, CDR2 SNEGSKA (reference sequence). The ends were cut back, 2 bases at V and 0 bases at J, with 11 bases in the middle. The CDR3 is made up of 15 amino acids. DNA of the CDR3: TGCAGTGCTAGACCTCTAGCGAACTCCTACAATGAGCAGTTCTTC. Its translation is CSARPLANSYNEQFF.

The genes are TRBV18 and TRBJ1-6, with D perhaps TRBD1 (6 bases). From germline, CDR1 is KGHSH and CDR2 LQKENI. There are 16 residues in the CDR3. Trimming shortened V by 3 bases and J by 0 bases, and 9 bases separated the two germline ends. This CDR3 reads CASSPAGASYNSPLHF. CDR3 in DNA: TGTGCCAGCTCACCGGCAGGGGCCTCCTATAATTCACCCCTCCACTTT. The variable domain in full, completed from reference TRBV18 and TRBJ1-6, reads NAGVMQNPRHLVRRRGQEARLRCSPMKGHSHVYWYRQLPEEGLKFMVYLQKENIIDESGMPKERFSAEFPKEGPSILRIQQVVRGDSAAYFCASSPAGASYNSPLHFGNGTRLTVT.

This clonotype was counted many times. J is TRBJ2-7 and V is TRBV5-1; unclear D gene. Germline V gene sequence: CDR1 SGHRS, CDR2 YFSETQ. CDR3 length equals 14 residues. Deletions cut 0 bases from V and 3 bases from J, with 10 bases between. The CDR3 DNA sequence: TGCGCCAGCAGCTTGGCTCGGAACAGCTACGAGCAGTACTTC. Translated: CASSLARNSYEQYF.

The chain carries TRBV20-1 and TRBJ1-1, with D tentatively TRBD1 (5 bases). CDR1 is DFQATT and CDR2 is SNEGSKA in the germline V gene (reference sequence). The CDR3 has 13 residues. The ends were cut back, 2 bases at V and 1 base at J, with 8 bases in the middle. CDR3 DNA: TGCAGTGCTAGACCTAGGGGGAACACTGAAGCTTTCTTT. The encoded protein is CSARPRGNTEAFF.

The V and J genes are TRBV29-1 and TRBJ1-1; D unclear. Trimming stripped 6 bases from V and 5 bases from J, with 16 bases between. CDR1 and CDR2 (germline): SQVTM, ANQGSEA. The CDR3 totals 13 residues. The CDR3 nucleotides read TGCAGCGTCGCCCGCCCCGGAGGGACTGAAGCTTTCTTT. Its protein is CSVARPGGTEAFF.

The chain recombines TRBV25-1 with TRBJ2-4, with 15 bases matching TRBD2. The germline V gene encodes CDR1 MGHDK and CDR2 SYGVNS. The CDR3 spans 16 residues. After removal of 6 bases from V and 6 bases from J, the junction contained 6 bases not matched to a gene. CDR3 sequence: CASSRTSGGDGNIQYF. In nucleotides, the CDR3 is TGTGCCAGCAGCCGGACTAGCGGGGGGGACGGAAACATTCAGTACTTC.

The chain has TRBV6-5 and TRBJ1-1; D is undetermined. V was pared by 4 bases and J by 3 bases, with 21 bases between. CDR1 and CDR2 from the germline V gene are MNHEY and SVGAGI. CDR3 length: 17 amino acids. CDR3 bases: TGTGCCAGCAGTTCTCAGGTTGTGTTTGGGTTGGACACTGAAGCTTTCTTT. This encodes CASSSQVVFGLDTEAFF.

This clonotype has at least ten counts. This chain joins TRBV6-6 and TRBJ2-7; 11 bases line up with TRBD1. The V segment lost 6 bases and the J segment 4 bases; nucleotides outside the gene matches: 11. The CDR3 consists of 16 residues. Germline V CDR1 and CDR2: MNHNY, SVGAGI (reference sequence). DNA for the CDR3: TGTGCCAGCAGACGATCAGCCGGGACAGGGGGTTACGAGCAGTACTTC. Translating it yields CASRRSAGTGGYEQYF.

CDR3 DNA: TGTGCCAGCAGCTTAGGTGGCCTTCCCACAGATACGCAGTATTTT. The encoded protein is CASSLGGLPTDTQYF. This chain joins TRBV7-2 and TRBJ2-3; D ambiguous. Germline CDR1 and CDR2: SGHTA and FQGNSA. The germline V and J ends were trimmed by 1 base and 2 bases, with 10 bases remaining between them. CDR3 length equals 15 residues.

CDR3 sequence (DNA): TGTGCCAGCAGTTTCACGTTGGATGAGCAGTTCTTC. Encoded protein: CASSFTLDEQFF. The chain carries TRBV6-2 or TRBV6-3 and TRBJ2-1; D remains unclear. Germline values: CDR1 MNHEY, CDR2 SVGEGT. V was trimmed by 4 bases and J by 8 bases, leaving 9 bases between them. This CDR3 has 12 amino acids.

This clonotype was seen at least ten times. The rearrangement uses TRBV4-3 and TRBJ2-5, with TRBD1 matching over 7 bases. Germline V gene sequence: CDR1 LGHNA, CDR2 YSLEER. The CDR3 is 15 residues long. J was trimmed by 3 bases and V by 3 bases; bases with no gene match: 7. In DNA, the CDR3 is TGCGCCAGCAGCCACCGAACAGGGGTAGAAGAGACCCAGTACTTC. Protein product: CASSHRTGVEETQYF.

Comment on this clonotype: Given the absence of the conserved phenylalanine or tryptophan at the CDR3 end, a read error is likely. The V call is TRBV5-1, the J call TRBJ2-7; D is undetermined. V was pared by 0 bases and J by 4 bases, with 5 bases between. The CDR3 is made up of 12 amino acids. Looked up from germline, CDR1 is SGHRS and CDR2 is YFSETQ. CDR3 in amino acids: CASSLDRYEQYL. The CDR3 nucleotides are TGCGCCAGCAGCTTGGACAGATACGAGCAGTACCTC.